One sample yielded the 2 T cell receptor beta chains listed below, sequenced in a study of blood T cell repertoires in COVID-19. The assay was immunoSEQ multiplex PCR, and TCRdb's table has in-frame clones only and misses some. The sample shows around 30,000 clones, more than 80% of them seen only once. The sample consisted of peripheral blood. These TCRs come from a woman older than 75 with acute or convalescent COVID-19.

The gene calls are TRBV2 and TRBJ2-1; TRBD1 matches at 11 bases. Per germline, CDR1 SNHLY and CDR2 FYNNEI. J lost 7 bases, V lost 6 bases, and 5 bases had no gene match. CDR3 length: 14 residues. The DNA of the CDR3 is TGTGCCAGCAGACAGGACAGGGGGCCGAATGAGCAGTTCTTC. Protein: CASRQDRGPNEQFF.

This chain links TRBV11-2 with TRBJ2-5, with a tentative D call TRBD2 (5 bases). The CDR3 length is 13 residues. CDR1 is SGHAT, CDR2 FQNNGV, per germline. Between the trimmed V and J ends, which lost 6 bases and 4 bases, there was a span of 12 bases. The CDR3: CASSQQRAETQYF. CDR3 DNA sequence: TGTGCCAGCAGTCAACAGAGGGCAGAGACCCAGTACTTC.